The TCR beta chain under discussion was sequenced for a study of cytomegalovirus exposure and HLA in healthy donors. V lost 5 bases to trimming and J lost 4 bases; unmatched junction nucleotides: 11. Per germline, CDR1 SEHNR and CDR2 FQNEAQ (reference sequence). The CDR3 extends over 16 amino acids. This clone turned up a few times. Its antigen is not identified. PCR primers comprised 60 Vbeta and 13 Jbeta primers. TCRdb keeps only in-frame clones here, not all; method: immunoSEQ multiplex PCR. The sample includes 200,000 or so clones, about four fifths of them seen just once. Findings and limits, study-wide: Most subjects had HLA-A and HLA-B alleles reportedly predicted accurately by TCR beta sequences. The authors later found HLA-associated TCR beta chains more clonally expanded than equally common others. Per a later analysis, about 18,000 TCR beta sequences showed association with HLA alleles at 0.05 false discovery rate.

This chain connects TRBV7-9 to TRBJ2-7; 10 bases match TRBD1. The receptor was derived from a woman in her twenties or thirties in good health and CMV-seropositive. Input material: PBMCs. In nucleotides, the CDR3 is TGTGCCAGCAGCACCGGGACAGGGGCGAACTTTTACGAGCAGTACTTC. Its translation is CASSTGTGANFYEQYF.